The source of this T cell receptor beta chain is a study of blood T cells in healthy people across ages (dated by TCRdb to the mid-2010s). For the wider study: In model experiments, roughly one uniquely barcoded TCR beta cDNA molecule per two T cells was captured by template switching. Two additional independent replicas of 1 million unique cDNA reads from the same blood draw were analyzed for two donors (one aged 18 to 29 and one aged 80 or older). Age-related changes in TCR beta repertoire diversity were measured in the study by deep sequencing normalized with unique cDNA molecular identifiers. The donors were divided into four age groups: young (average approximately 16 years), middle-aged (roughly 40), aged (approximately 59) and long-lived (roughly 88). To avoid experimental bias, donors of different ages were spread randomly across the sequencing lanes. The full study reports these points: Compared with the aged group, more naive CD4+ T cells, fewer expanded clones and increased TCR diversity were shown by the long-lived group, suggesting age selection. Estimates of total diversity based on one million sequenced T cells were regarded as lower bounds and as underestimates. As age increased, observed TCR beta diversity per million T cells dropped in a roughly linear way, and a significant reduction was already evident by age 40. Because the CMV infection status of the donors was unknown, age-related changes in expanded clonotypes may potentially have been confounded. A strong correlation was found between observed TCR beta diversity and the percentage of naive T cells measured by flow cytometry. Because profiling used bulk unsorted PBMCs, naive and antigen-experienced compartments could not be compared conclusively.

On this clonotype itself: Its binding antigen is unknown. No per-base quality is available; no much larger clone lies one base away.

V is cut by 2 bases and J by 7 bases, and the space between the germline ends is 7 bases. CDR1 and CDR2, looked up from the germline V gene, are SGHTA and FQGTGA. The CDR3 contains 12 residues, cysteine and phenylalanine counted. The only DNA kept is the CDR3, 36 bases in frame from the first base. The roughly 39 donors, aged about 6 to 95 years, were systemically healthy Caucasian individuals from Russia. Each donor gave 8 to 10 milliliters of peripheral blood, drawn into EDTA-treated Vacutainer tubes. Ficoll-Paque density-gradient centrifugation was used to isolate PBMCs, with at least 6.5 million per sample. Trizol reagent was used to extract total RNA from the PBMCs, yielding at least 5 micrograms per sample. For every donor, flow cytometry on a PBMC aliquot measured the percentage of naive CD45RAhigh/CD27high T cells. Libraries came from 5' RACE. Sequenced using an Illumina HiSeq 2500. A second 7 to 11 cycle PCR used a sample-barcoded 5' primer and a J-beta primer mix. Each TCR beta cDNA molecule received a unique molecular identifier from a template-switch 5' adaptor carrying 12 random nucleotides. At least 2.5 million CDR3-containing paired-end reads were obtained from each sample. The Mint cDNA synthesis kit, primed by a TRBC-specific oligonucleotide, was used to synthesize first-strand cDNA from all RNA. Following uracil-DNA glycosylase treatment, a first 18-cycle PCR with universal primers M1SS and BC2_uni_R was performed on all cDNA. Turning to the authors' computational methods: Each sample was normalized by randomly selecting 1 million high-quality reads, each carrying a distinct molecular identifier. Reads sharing molecular identifiers were discarded rather than binned into consensus sequences. CDR3 identification, clonotype clustering and error correction used MiTCR with a Q25 quality threshold and the strictest error-elimination algorithm. A nonparametric unseen species model with Euler transformation was used to estimate a lower bound on total TCR beta diversity. The public reads were reanalyzed by TCRdb: fastp trimming at Q25, MiXCR alignment, in-frame beta chains only. Rows are combined by CDR3 protein, so each entry shows the most common genes and DNA. The V and J calls were determined by TCRdb, not by the authors. This sample gives about a million distinct CDR3 sequences in total; 45% to 50% of them show up just once. 13% of the sample comes from the top ten.

The V and J genes are TRBV7-3 and TRBJ2-3, with no reliable assignment of the D segment. The source material was blood. This sequence originates from a man aged 25-45 years in good health. The CDR3 loop reads CASSLDENTQYF. The nucleotide sequence reads as follows: TGTGCCAGCAGCTTAGATGAGAATACGCAGTATTTT.